This T cell receptor beta chain was obtained from a study of cytomegalovirus exposure and HLA in healthy donors. The primer mix had 60 Vbeta and 13 Jbeta primers. Generated by immunoSEQ multiplex PCR, the TCRdb table keeps only in-frame clones and is missing some. The data contain about 92,000 clones, approximately 71% of them singletons. Trimming removed 5 bases from V and 5 bases from J; junction bases left unmatched: 8. CDR1 is MNHEY, CDR2 SMNVEV, per germline (reference sequence). This CDR3 is 14 amino acids long. The sequence derives from a woman in her late teens or twenties in good health and CMV-seropositive. J is TRBJ2-5 and V is TRBV27; 7 bases are shared with TRBD1. Material for sequencing was PBMCs. In DNA, the CDR3 is TGTGCCAGCAGTGTAGTACAGGGGATGGAGACCCAGTACTTC. Protein product: CASSVVQGMETQYF.